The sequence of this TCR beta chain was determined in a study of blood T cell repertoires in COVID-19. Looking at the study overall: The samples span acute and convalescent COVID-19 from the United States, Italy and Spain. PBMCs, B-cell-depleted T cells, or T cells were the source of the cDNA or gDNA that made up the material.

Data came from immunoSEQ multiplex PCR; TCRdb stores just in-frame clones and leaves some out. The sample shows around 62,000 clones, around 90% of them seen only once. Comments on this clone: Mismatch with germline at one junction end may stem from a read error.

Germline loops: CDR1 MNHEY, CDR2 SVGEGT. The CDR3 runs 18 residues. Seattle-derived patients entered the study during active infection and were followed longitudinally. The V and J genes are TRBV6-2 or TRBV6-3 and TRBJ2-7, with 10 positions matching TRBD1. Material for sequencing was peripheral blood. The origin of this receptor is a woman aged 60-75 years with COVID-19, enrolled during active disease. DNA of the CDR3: TGTGCCAGCAGTTACTCGTTCCGCGCGGGACAGGGGACTTACGTGCAGTACTTC. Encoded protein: CASSYSFRAGQGTYVQYF.